This entry concerns a single T cell receptor (beta chain). Other DNA sequences in this sample translate to the same CDR3. This record belongs to a study of cytomegalovirus exposure and HLA in healthy donors. The PCR was carried out with 60 Vbeta primers and 13 Jbeta primers. Here immunoSEQ multiplex PCR was the method, and the copy in TCRdb shows in-frame clones only, minus some. The sample yields approximately 100,000 clones, roughly three quarters seen once. The CDR3 is made up of 15 amino acids. Trimming cost V 5 bases and J 0 bases; bases outside gene matches: 5. Germline CDR1 is SSHAT and CDR2 is FNYEAQ (reference sequence).

The sequence derives from a woman in her thirties or forties in good health and CMV-seropositive. V usage is TRBV7-7 and J usage is TRBJ2-7; 9 bases are a match to TRBD1. The sample comprised PBMCs. The CDR3: CASSLDRGSSYEQYF. The CDR3, as DNA: TGTGCCAGCAGCCTCGACAGGGGGAGCTCCTACGAGCAGTACTTC.